This TCR beta chain was identified in a study of blood T cell repertoires in COVID-19. Study-level background: Donors in the United States, Italy and Spain gave samples during acute or convalescent COVID-19. T cells, B-cell-depleted T cells, or PBMCs provided the cDNA or gDNA that served as material.

This CDR3 region has 16 residues. Trimming took 3 bases from V and 5 from J; bases not matched to a gene: 9. Germline V gene lookup returns CDR1 LNHDA and CDR2 SQIVND (reference sequence). The authors' processing: Researchers report that nucleated cell counts were estimated from reference gene primer amplification. Sequencing was performed with immunoSEQ multiplex PCR; in TCRdb, only in-frame clones are kept and a portion is missing. The V and J calls and the clone size are those of that table, but D and trimming were determined from the DNA. In the table there are 380,000 or so clones, 89% of which are singletons.

The chain employs TRBV19 and TRBJ1-1; 10 nucleotides align to TRBD1. The sequencing sample was made of peripheral blood. This sequence was found in a man aged 35 to 55 with acute or convalescent COVID-19. CDR3 region: CASSIRGTGVDTEAFF. The DNA for the CDR3 is TGTGCCAGTAGTATCCGTGGGACAGGGGTAGATACTGAAGCTTTCTTT.